A single sample is the source of the 18 T cell receptor beta chains below, sequenced in a study of cytomegalovirus exposure and HLA in healthy donors. Both 60 Vbeta primers and 13 Jbeta primers went into the PCR. The assay was immunoSEQ multiplex PCR, and TCRdb's table has in-frame clones only and misses some. The data contain some 91,000 clones, more than 75% of them seen just once; the ten biggest clones take up 8% to 10%. Specimen: PBMCs. The receptors come from a man in his thirties or forties in good health and CMV-seropositive.

The chain carries TRBV29-1 and TRBJ1-1; D unclear. Between the trimmed V and J ends, which lost 7 bases and 0 bases, there was a span of 12 bases. The V gene's germline CDR1 is SQVTM and CDR2 ANQGSEA. This CDR3 is built from 13 residues. The chain's CDR3 is CSDRINLNTEAFF. CDR3 sequence (DNA): TGCAGCGACAGAATCAACTTGAACACTGAAGCTTTCTTT.

The gene calls are TRBV28 and TRBJ1-3, with no clear D. Germline lookup yields CDR1 MDHEN and CDR2 SYDVKM. The CDR3 contains 14 residues. Trimming left V 4 bases short and J 3 bases short, with 10 bases between. CDR3 nucleotides: TGTGCCAGCAGTTCCCCGGGAGATGGAAACACCATATATTTT. Translation gives CASSSPGDGNTIYF.

V usage is TRBV7-8 and J usage is TRBJ1-1; D unclear. With 3 bases removed from V and 3 bases from J, the gap between germline ends came to 5 bases. Germline V lookup: CDR1 SGHVS, CDR2 FQNEAQ. The CDR3 runs to 12 residues. CDR3 DNA: TGTGCCAGCAGCTTCGGGGACACTGAAGCTTTCTTT. It encodes CASSFGDTEAFF.

V and J are TRBV25-1 and TRBJ2-6; 11 bases are shared with TRBD1. Germline loops: CDR1 MGHDK, CDR2 SYGVNS. V lost 3 bases and J lost 4; bases outside the gene matches: 8. This CDR3 is 18 amino acids long. CDR3 DNA: TGTGCCAGCAGTGACTCGGACAGGGGGCGGTCCGGGGCCAACGTCCTGACTTTC. This sequence encodes CASSDSDRGRSGANVLTF.

The chain recombines TRBV7-2 with TRBJ1-3; D unresolved. The germline V gene has CDR1 SGHTA and CDR2 FQGNSA. The V and J ends lost 1 base and 0 bases respectively, with 10 bases between them. The CDR3 consists of 16 residues. As DNA, the CDR3 is TGTGCCAGCAGCTTAGACGCGGAATTCTCTGGAAACACCATATATTTT. Translating it yields CASSLDAEFSGNTIYF.

This chain links TRBV2 with TRBJ2-5; no clear D. The germline V and J ends were trimmed by 4 bases and 2 bases, with 20 bases remaining between them. The length of the CDR3 is 17 residues. Germline CDR1 reads SNHLY; CDR2 reads FYNNEI. CDR3 sequence reads: CASSAPLFLGMQETQYF. The CDR3 bases are TGTGCCAGCAGTGCCCCCCTCTTTCTAGGAATGCAAGAGACCCAGTACTTC.

V is TRBV5-1 and J is TRBJ2-1, with a possible D match to TRBD1 (6 bases). Germline CDR1 reads SGHRS; CDR2 reads YFSETQ. This CDR3 region has 16 residues. The V end was cut by 0 bases, the J end by 3 bases, with 13 bases between. The CDR3 loop reads CASSLDRTASYNEQFF. As DNA, the CDR3 is TGCGCCAGCAGCTTGGACCGGACAGCTAGCTACAATGAGCAGTTCTTC.

As to this clone: The same CDR3 can be traced to other DNA sequences in this sample. This chain uses TRBV28 with TRBJ1-2; 10 positions agree with TRBD1. The germline CDR1 and CDR2 sequences are MDHEN and SYDVKM. After removal of 4 bases from V and 4 bases from J, the junction contained 3 bases not matched to a gene. This CDR3 is 14 amino acids long. This CDR3 reads CASSSDRGPYGYTF. The CDR3 DNA sequence: TGTGCCAGCAGTTCAGACAGGGGGCCCTATGGCTACACCTTC.

V usage is TRBV11-2 and J usage is TRBJ2-7; 8 bases match TRBD1. Germline loops: CDR1 SGHAT, CDR2 FQNNGV. Losses at the gene ends were 5 bases for V and 7 bases for J; bases not matched to a gene: 7. There are 13 residues in the CDR3. The CDR3 loop is CASSLDRGSEQYF. CDR3 DNA: TGTGCCAGCAGCCTCGACAGGGGTAGTGAGCAGTACTTC.

The CDR3 spells CAWSKWREGVNEQFF. As DNA, the CDR3 is TGTGCCTGGAGTAAGTGGCGGGAAGGGGTCAATGAGCAGTTCTTC. The chain employs TRBV30 and TRBJ2-1, with TRBD2 as a possible D gene (6 bases). Germline CDR1 is GTSNPN and CDR2 is SVGIG (reference sequence). V dropped 2 bases and J dropped 6 bases, with 17 bases sitting between them. CDR3 size: 15 residues.

This chain uses TRBV27 with TRBJ2-3, with a possible D match to TRBD1 (6 bases). CDR1 is MNHEY and CDR2 is SMNVEV in the germline V gene (reference sequence). The CDR3 runs to 16 residues. V was shortened by 0 bases and J by 8 bases, with 18 bases between the two germline ends. The CDR3 here is CASSLSEAGRGGTQYF. For the CDR3, the DNA is TGTGCCAGCAGTTTATCGGAAGCAGGGCGAGGGGGTACGCAGTATTTT.

The CDR3 here is CASSLDRGHEQYF. DNA for the CDR3: TGTGCCAGCAGCTTGGACAGGGGGCACGAGCAGTACTTC. The V gene is TRBV13, the J gene TRBJ2-7; TRBD1 matches at 11 bases. The CDR3 length is 13 residues. V lost 3 bases, J lost 5 bases, and 0 bases stayed unmatched. In germline, CDR1 is PRHDT, CDR2 FYEKMQ (reference sequence). The variable domain in full, completed from reference TRBV13 and TRBJ2-7, reads AAGVIQSPRHLIKEKRETATLKCYPIPRHDTVYWYQQGPGQDPQFLISFYEKMQSDKGSIPDRFSAQQFSDYHSELNMSSLELGDSALYFCASSLDRGHEQYFGPGTRLTVT.

V and J are TRBV19 and TRBJ2-7, with a tentative D call TRBD1 (6 bases). Looked up from germline, CDR1 is LNHDA and CDR2 is SQIVND (reference sequence). The CDR3 runs 17 residues. Trimming took off 0 bases at V and 0 bases at J, with 15 bases between the two ends. The DNA for the CDR3 is TGTGCCAGTAGTATAGATATGGGACACGGTAGCTCCTACGAGCAGTACTTC. Translating it yields CASSIDMGHGSSYEQYF.

The J gene is TRBJ1-1, the V gene TRBV30; D may be TRBD1 (5 bases). This CDR3 region has 13 residues. Germline values: CDR1 GTSNPN, CDR2 SVGIG (reference sequence). Trimming left V 0 bases short and J 8 bases short, with 13 bases between. The CDR3 sequence is CAWSVTAPGEAFF. The CDR3 DNA reads as TGTGCCTGGAGTGTAACCGCCCCAGGGGAAGCTTTCTTT.

This clone came up once. The V and J genes are TRBV28 and TRBJ2-1; a possible D gene is TRBD2 (6 bases). Germline V lookup: CDR1 MDHEN, CDR2 SYDVKM. Trimming cost V 6 bases and J 12 bases, with 18 bases left between them. The CDR3 extends over 13 amino acids. CDR3 nucleotide sequence: TGTGCCAGCAGGGATACTAGCACGGGACGGCAGTTCTTC. Protein sequence: CASRDTSTGRQFF.

The rearrangement uses TRBV2 and TRBJ2-1; 9 nucleotides match TRBD2. Per the germline V gene, CDR1 is SNHLY and CDR2 is FYNNEI. V shed 4 bases, J shed 3 bases, and the junction held 4 bases outside the gene matches. There are 15 residues in the CDR3. Written as DNA, the CDR3 is TGTGCCAGCAGTGTAGCGGGAGCTGGCTACAATGAGCAGTTCTTC. Its protein product is CASSVAGAGYNEQFF. Full variable domain (rest looked up from reference TRBV2 and TRBJ2-1): EPEVTQTPSHQVTQMGQEVILRCVPISNHLYFYWYRQILGQKVEFLVSFYNNEISEKSEIFDDQFSVERPDGSNFTLKIRSTKLEDSAMYFCASSVAGAGYNEQFFGPGTRLTVL.

The chain joins TRBV6-5 to TRBJ1-1; 7 bases fit TRBD1. This CDR3 comprises 14 residues. The ends lost 10 bases at V and 1 base at J; junction bases unmatched: 9. The V gene's germline CDR1 is MNHEY and CDR2 SVGAGI. The CDR3 protein is CATTLGTANTEAFF. CDR3 DNA sequence: TGTGCCACAACCCTCGGGACAGCGAACACTGAAGCTTTCTTT.

V is TRBV19 and J is TRBJ2-1, with 10 bases fitting TRBD2. CDR1 and CDR2 (germline): LNHDA, SQIVND (reference sequence). Trimming at V came to 7 bases and at J to 0 bases, leaving 3 bases not matched to a gene. The CDR3 covers 15 residues. The CDR3 DNA reads TGTGCCAGTACCCCTAGCGGGAGCTCCTACAATGAGCAGTTCTTC. This encodes CASTPSGSSYNEQFF.